Presented here are 7 T cell receptor beta chains from one specimen sequenced in a study of preoperative IRX-2 immunotherapy in early breast cancer. Data came from immunoSEQ multiplex PCR; TCRdb stores just in-frame clones and leaves some out. The sample has over 30,000 clones, roughly 91% seen once; the top ten hold roughly 1.6%. This sample's treatment: preoperative locoregional IRX-2 cytokine immunotherapy. Sample: tumor tissue, taken after IRX-2 immunotherapy. The receptors here all came from a human donor with breast cancer.

The chain has TRBV19 and TRBJ1-4; D gene unclear. Trimming left V 2 bases short and J 4 bases short, with 8 bases between. Germline V gene data show CDR1 as LNHDA and CDR2 as SQIVND (reference sequence). The CDR3 is made up of 14 amino acids. In nucleotides, the CDR3 is TGTGCCAGTAGTATATCGATCCTTAATGAAAAACTGTTTTTT. Translating gives CASSISILNEKLFF.

The chain employs TRBV5-3 and TRBJ2-7; a weak D match, TRBD2 (5 bases). TRBV5-3 belongs to the ORF category, with a function that is uncertain. There are 14 residues in the CDR3. The germline V and J ends were trimmed by 1 base and 2 bases, with 10 bases remaining between them. CDR3 protein: CARSLCLAPYEQYF. The CDR3 DNA is TGTGCCAGAAGCTTGTGCCTAGCTCCCTACGAGCAGTACTTC.

The rearrangement uses TRBV19 and TRBJ2-2; perhaps TRBD1 as D (5 bases). CDR3 length equals 14 residues. Germline CDR1 is LNHDA and CDR2 is SQIVND (reference sequence). The germline V and J ends were trimmed by 7 bases and 4 bases, with 13 bases remaining between them. This CDR3 reads CASMLQGVTGELFF. For the CDR3, the DNA is TGTGCCAGTATGTTGCAGGGTGTCACCGGGGAGCTGTTTTTT.

This clone showed up just a few times. The V gene is TRBV6-8, the J gene TRBJ1-1, with D tentatively TRBD1 (5 bases). The CDR3 sequence is 18 residues long. The V end lost 0 bases, the J end lost 0 bases, and 17 bases lay between the germline ends. Germline V gene sequence: CDR1 MNHGY, CDR2 SAAAGT. The chain's CDR3 is CASSYSSPGTYMNTEAFF. The CDR3, as DNA: TGTGCCAGCAGTTACTCGAGTCCAGGGACCTACATGAACACTGAAGCTTTCTTT.

The V and J genes are TRBV11-3 and TRBJ1-2; unclear D gene. The CDR3 sequence is 14 residues long. The V gene's germline CDR1 is SGHNT and CDR2 YENEEA. Trimming stripped 1 base from V and 4 bases from J, with 10 bases between. The CDR3 DNA follows: TGTGCCAGCAGCTTAGGTGCCCCCATCTATGGCTACACCTTC. Protein sequence: CASSLGAPIYGYTF.

The J gene is TRBJ2-7, the V gene TRBV18, with D possibly called TRBD1 or TRBD2 (5 bases each). V was trimmed by 3 bases and J by 1 base, leaving 13 bases between them. This CDR3 comprises 15 residues. Per the germline V gene, CDR1 is KGHSH and CDR2 is LQKENI. CDR3 nucleotides: TGTGCCAGCTCACCGGACGGGGCCAGGTCCTACGAGCAGTACTTC. Its protein product is CASSPDGARSYEQYF.

This chain uses TRBV5-1 with TRBJ1-1, with TRBD1 as a possible D gene (6 bases). The CDR3 runs 15 residues. Trimming left V 0 bases short and J 0 bases short, with 9 bases between. Germline values: CDR1 SGHRS, CDR2 YFSETQ. This chain's CDR3 is CASSLADRLNTEAFF. The CDR3 nucleotides are TGCGCCAGCAGCTTGGCGGACAGATTGAACACTGAAGCTTTCTTT.